The rows below give T cell receptor beta chains drawn from one sample of a study of T cell repertoires in aging, cancer and after chemotherapy. TCRdb reanalysed the multiplex PCR reads using MiXCR and keeps one entry per CDR3 protein. The sample includes 8,000 to 10,000 distinct CDR3 sequences, around 22% of them seen just once. Specimen: blood. These receptors originate from a human donor in good health. Both conserved end residues are part of each CDR3. Fields, in order: J gene, D gene, V gene, CDR3 protein. D genes are given only for firm matches.

TRBJ1-2 | TRBD1 | TRBV27 | CASSLQGANYGYTF
TRBJ2-1 | TRBD1 | TRBV12-3/TRBV12-4 | CASSFWDRGVNEQFF
TRBJ2-1 | . | TRBV19 | CASSISGQPYNEQFF
TRBJ2-1 | TRBD2 | TRBV6-4 | CASSPAGEYNEQFF
TRBJ2-7 | TRBD2 | TRBV14 | CASSQETSGMGEQYF
TRBJ1-2 | TRBD1 | TRBV6-2/TRBV6-3 | CASSSLGQGLRYTF
TRBJ2-3 | TRBD2 | TRBV7-9 | CASSHWTSGLRDTQYF
TRBJ1-4 | TRBD1 | TRBV10-2 | CASSGTGLGEKLFF
TRBJ2-2 | TRBD1 | TRBV6-1 | CATRQGAHTGELFF
TRBJ2-3 | . | TRBV11-2 | CASSHRRRDTQYF
TRBJ1-3 | . | TRBV19 | CASRSPSGDRRNTIYF
TRBJ1-1 | . | TRBV27 | CASSLSGTGGVNTEAFF
TRBJ1-3 | . | TRBV28 | CASSLLGLVYF
TRBJ2-3 | . | TRBV4-1 | CASSQDGGGRDTQYF
TRBJ2-5 | TRBD2 | TRBV5-4 | CASSTGLAGGPGETQYF
TRBJ2-7 | TRBD2 | TRBV20-1 | CSGLAGVREQYF
TRBJ2-7 | . | TRBV5-6 | CASSMGGRHYEQYF
TRBJ1-1 | . | TRBV19 | CASSKDVRDTEAFF
TRBJ2-3 | . | TRBV7-9 | CASSRRTETSTDTQYF
TRBJ1-2 | TRBD1 | TRBV27 | CASSFRVPRDRGNYGYTF
TRBJ2-7 | . | TRBV21-1 | CASSKEAGRYEQYF
TRBJ2-2 | TRBD1 | TRBV28 | CASSPGTGDTGELFF
TRBJ1-1 | . | TRBV5-6 | CASSLSAQKGTEAFF
TRBJ2-6 | . | TRBV19 | CASSHPRTNVLTF
TRBJ2-7 | . | TRBV20-1 | CSAKRGGGLEQYF
TRBJ2-5 | . | TRBV30 | CAWSVGSRAKQETQYF
TRBJ2-5 | TRBD2 | TRBV6-1 | CASSIPGAGGRGETQYF
TRBJ2-3 | . | TRBV19 | CASSMGVNTQYF
TRBJ1-5 | TRBD1 | TRBV6-1 | CASSEALTGMSNQPQHF
TRBJ2-7 | TRBD1 | TRBV2 | CASRDRGLLSYEQYF
TRBJ2-7 | TRBD2 | TRBV7-9 | CASSRTSGNYEQYF
TRBJ1-1 | . | TRBV12-3/TRBV12-4 | CASSLSPGKNTEAFF
TRBJ2-5 | . | TRBV12-3/TRBV12-4 | CASSLARNHQETQYF
TRBJ2-3 | . | TRBV4-1 | CASSLWDTQYF
TRBJ2-3 | . | TRBV6-4 | CASSDGDTDTQYF
TRBJ1-2 | . | TRBV10-3 | CAISYSTGGTNYGYTF
TRBJ1-6 | . | TRBV6-5 | CASSEGPRNSPLHF
TRBJ1-3 | . | TRBV28 | CASSRGEAGNTIYF
TRBJ2-3 | . | TRBV7-6 | CASSLVSAGDTQYF
TRBJ2-7 | TRBD1 | TRBV20-1 | CSAREPGQGIQYEQYF
TRBJ1-1 | . | TRBV30 | CAWSGAGVIPEAFF
TRBJ1-2 | TRBD1 | TRBV20-1 | CSARDRGVYGYTF
TRBJ2-7 | . | TRBV20-1 | CSARGQRSYEQYF
TRBJ1-5 | TRBD1 | TRBV20-1 | CSAEDRVTGNQPQHF
TRBJ1-6 | . | TRBV6-2/TRBV6-3 | CASSYSGTMNSPLHF
TRBJ1-1 | TRBD1 | TRBV10-3 | CAISPGTGGKAFF
TRBJ2-2 | . | TRBV19 | CASMTGQTNTGELFF